This T cell receptor beta chain was identified during a study of blood T cell repertoires in COVID-19. Study overall: The origin of the acute and convalescent COVID-19 samples was the United States, Italy and Spain. Nucleic acid was either cDNA or gDNA, and it came from T cells, B-cell-depleted T cells, or PBMCs.

Authors' analysis steps: Amplification of reference gene primers was used by the study to estimate nucleated cell counts. TCRdb's copy holds only in-frame clones and misses some; the assay was immunoSEQ multiplex PCR. For V, J and clone size, that table is used; D and trimming come from the DNA. This sample has more than 250,000 clones, with 65% to 85% found just once. The germline V and J ends were trimmed by 3 bases and 1 base, with 6 bases remaining between them. The germline CDR1 and CDR2 sequences are MNHEY and SMNVEV (reference sequence). The CDR3 is 13 residues long. The receptor was derived from a woman between 50 and 59 years old with acute or convalescent COVID-19. The chain carries TRBV27 and TRBJ2-5; D gene ambiguous. The sequenced sample consisted of peripheral blood. CDR3 in amino acids: CASSFRSQETQYF. The CDR3 bases are TGTGCCAGCAGTTTTCGGTCCCAAGAGACCCAGTACTTC.